This T cell receptor (beta chain) was sequenced for a study of T cell clones after liver transplantation. Generated by immunoSEQ multiplex PCR, the TCRdb table keeps only in-frame clones and is missing some. In the table there are more than 95,000 clones, about 86% of which are singletons. The CDR3 has 14 residues. With 5 bases removed from V and 7 bases from J, the gap between germline ends came to 15 bases. Germline assignment: CDR1 LGHNA and CDR2 YNFKEQ. This clone was detected a few times. V usage is TRBV4-2 and J usage is TRBJ2-1, with D unclear. Sequenced material: CD4+ T cells from blood, taken around 44 months after liver transplant. This receptor was taken from a human patient who received a liver transplant. Some T cells may have originated in the graft donor. CDR3 DNA: TGTGCCAGCAGCGTTCTTGGAGCTGTGAATGAGCAGTTCTTC. Translating it yields CASSVLGAVNEQFF.